A selection of T cell receptor beta chains follows, all from one sample in a study of regulatory T cells in long-lasting Graves disease. TCRdb analysed the multiplex PCR reads with MiXCR anew, one entry per CDR3 protein. In the table there are approximately 540,000 distinct CDR3 sequences, around 11% of which are singletons. The sample also formed part of further work on T cells in Graves' hyperthyroidism and ophthalmopathy.

Sequencing used peripheral blood mononuclear cells (PBMCs), obtained at new diagnosis, from a patient treated with antithyroid drugs. These receptor sequences come from a woman aged 25 to 39 with Graves disease. Each CDR3 is given with its conserved first and last residue. A D gene is named only where the DNA matches it firmly. Size values are once, few and many counts, or a class for expanded clones, and some rows have none.

D	J	size	V	DNA	CDR3
TRBD1	TRBJ1-1	few	TRBV20-1	TGCAGTGCCTCCCGGACAGGGTTGGACACTGAAGCTTTCTTT	CSASRTGLDTEAFF
.	TRBJ1-2	many	TRBV6-1	TGTGCCAGCAGTACAGACCGGGACAACAACTATGGCTACACCTTC	CASSTDRDNNYGYTF
.	TRBJ2-7	many	TRBV2	TGTGCCAGCAGTGCAGGTTCCAACTATCGCTACGAGCAGTACTTC	CASSAGSNYRYEQYF
TRBD1	TRBJ1-1	many	TRBV6-5	TGTGCCAGCAGTTGGGAGACAGGGGCTCGAGCTGAAGCTTTCTTT	CASSWETGARAEAFF
TRBD2	TRBJ2-3	many	TRBV4-1	TGCGCCAGCAGCCGACTAGCGGGAGCCGATACGCAGTATTTT	CASSRLAGADTQYF
.	TRBJ1-2	many	TRBV3-1	TGTGCCAGCAGCCCCTACAGGGATGGCTACACCTTC	CASSPYRDGYTF
TRBD1	TRBJ2-1	many	TRBV28	TGTGCCAGCAGTTTCTCAATCGGGACAGGGTTTGACAATGAGCAGTTCTTC	CASSFSIGTGFDNEQFF
TRBD1	TRBJ1-4	many	TRBV29-1	TGCAGCGCCCGGACAGGCCGCCCCCCACGACATGAAAAACTGTTTTTT	CSARTGRPPRHEKLFF
.	TRBJ2-3	many	TRBV27	TGTGCCAGCAGACGTGGACAGTTAAGCACAGATACGCAGTATTTT	CASRRGQLSTDTQYF
TRBD2	TRBJ2-7	many	TRBV27	TGTGCCAGCAGTCCCCTGAGGGAGGGTCGCGAGCAGTACTTC	CASSPLREGREQYF
TRBD1	TRBJ1-1	.	TRBV7-8	TGTGCCAGCAGTGAATACGTCGGACAGGGCTCTGAAGCTTTCTTT	CASSEYVGQGSEAFF
.	TRBJ2-2	few	TRBV19	TGTGCCAGTAAGGGTCGACAAAATCTAGACACCGGGGAGCTGTTTTTT	CASKGRQNLDTGELFF
.	TRBJ2-5	many	TRBV6-5	TGTGCCAGCAGTTGGGGTGGCGAGACCCAGTACTTC	CASSWGGETQYF